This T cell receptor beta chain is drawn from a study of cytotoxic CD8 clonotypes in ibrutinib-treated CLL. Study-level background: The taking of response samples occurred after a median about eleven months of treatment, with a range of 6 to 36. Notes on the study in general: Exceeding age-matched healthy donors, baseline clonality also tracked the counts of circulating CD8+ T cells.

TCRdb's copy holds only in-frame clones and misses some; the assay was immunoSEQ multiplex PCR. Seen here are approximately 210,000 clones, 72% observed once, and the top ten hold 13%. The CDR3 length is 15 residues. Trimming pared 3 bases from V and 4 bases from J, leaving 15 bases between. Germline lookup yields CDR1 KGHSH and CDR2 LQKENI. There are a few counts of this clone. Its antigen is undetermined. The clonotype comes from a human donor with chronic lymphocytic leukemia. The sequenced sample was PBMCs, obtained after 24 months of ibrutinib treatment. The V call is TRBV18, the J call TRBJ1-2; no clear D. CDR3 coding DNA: TGTGCCAGCTCACCCAACAAGCACGAATCCTATGGCTACACCTTC. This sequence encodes CASSPNKHESYGYTF.